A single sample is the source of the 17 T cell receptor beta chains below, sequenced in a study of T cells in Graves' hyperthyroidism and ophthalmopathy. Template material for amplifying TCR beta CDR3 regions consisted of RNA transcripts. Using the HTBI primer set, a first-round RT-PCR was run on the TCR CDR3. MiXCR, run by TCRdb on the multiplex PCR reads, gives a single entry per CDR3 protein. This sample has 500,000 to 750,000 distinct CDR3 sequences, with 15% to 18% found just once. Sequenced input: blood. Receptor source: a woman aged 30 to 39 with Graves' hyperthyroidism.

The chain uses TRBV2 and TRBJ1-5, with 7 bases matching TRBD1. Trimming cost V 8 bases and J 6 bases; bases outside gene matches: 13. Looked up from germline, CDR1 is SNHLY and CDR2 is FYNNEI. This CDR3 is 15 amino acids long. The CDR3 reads CASWVGGSSSQPQHF. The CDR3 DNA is TGTGCCAGCTGGGTAGGGGGCTCCTCTAGTCAGCCCCAGCATTTT.

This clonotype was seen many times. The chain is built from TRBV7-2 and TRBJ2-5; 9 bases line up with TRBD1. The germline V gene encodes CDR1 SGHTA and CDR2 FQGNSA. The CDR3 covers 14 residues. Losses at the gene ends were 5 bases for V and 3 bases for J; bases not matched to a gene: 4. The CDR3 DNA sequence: TGTGCCAGCAGCCACCGACAGGGGGAAGAGACCCAGTACTTC. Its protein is CASSHRQGEETQYF.

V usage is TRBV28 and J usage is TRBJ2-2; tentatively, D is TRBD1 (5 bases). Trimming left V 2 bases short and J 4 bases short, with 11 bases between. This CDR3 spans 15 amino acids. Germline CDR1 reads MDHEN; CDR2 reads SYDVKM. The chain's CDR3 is CASSLQGATTGELFF. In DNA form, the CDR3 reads TGTGCCAGCAGTTTACAGGGCGCGACCACCGGGGAGCTGTTTTTT. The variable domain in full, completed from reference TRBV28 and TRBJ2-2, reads DVKVTQSSRYLVKRTGEKVFLECVQDMDHENMFWYRQDPGLGLRLIYFSYDVKMKEKGDIPEGYSVSREKKERFSLILESASTNQTSMYLCASSLQGATTGELFFGEGSRLTVL.

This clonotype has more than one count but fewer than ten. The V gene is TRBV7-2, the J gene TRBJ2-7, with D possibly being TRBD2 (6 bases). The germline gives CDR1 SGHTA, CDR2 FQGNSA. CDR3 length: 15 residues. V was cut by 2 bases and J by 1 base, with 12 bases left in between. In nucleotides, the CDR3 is TGTGCCAGCAGCTTATACCCGGGAGTTTCCTACGAGCAGTACTTC. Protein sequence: CASSLYPGVSYEQYF.

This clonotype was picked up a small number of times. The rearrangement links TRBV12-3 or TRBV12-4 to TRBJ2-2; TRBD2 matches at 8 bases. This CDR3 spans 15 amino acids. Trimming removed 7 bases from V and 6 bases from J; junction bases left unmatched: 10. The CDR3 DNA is TGTGCCAGCACCCTGGGACTAGTAGGGCCCGGGGAGCTGTTTTTT. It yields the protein CASTLGLVGPGELFF.

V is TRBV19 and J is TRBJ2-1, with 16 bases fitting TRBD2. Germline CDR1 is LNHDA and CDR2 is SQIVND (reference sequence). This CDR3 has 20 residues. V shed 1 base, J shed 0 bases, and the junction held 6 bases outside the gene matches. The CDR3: CASSIVPGLAGGSSYNEQFF. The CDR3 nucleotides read TGTGCCAGTAGTATAGTCCCGGGACTAGCGGGAGGGAGCTCCTACAATGAGCAGTTCTTC.

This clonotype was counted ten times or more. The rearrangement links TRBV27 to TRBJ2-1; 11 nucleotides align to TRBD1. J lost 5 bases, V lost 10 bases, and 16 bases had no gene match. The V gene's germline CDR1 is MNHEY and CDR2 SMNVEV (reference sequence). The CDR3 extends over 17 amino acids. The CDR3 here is CATKYLLGTGGNNEQFF. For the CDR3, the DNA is TGTGCCACCAAATATCTGCTAGGGACAGGGGGTAACAATGAGCAGTTCTTC.

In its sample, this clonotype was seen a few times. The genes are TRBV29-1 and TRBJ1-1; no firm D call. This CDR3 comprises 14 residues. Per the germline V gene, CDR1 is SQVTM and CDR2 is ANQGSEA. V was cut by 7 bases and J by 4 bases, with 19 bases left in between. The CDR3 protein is CSAGGLRRITEAFF. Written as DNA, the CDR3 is TGCAGCGCAGGAGGTCTCAGAAGGATCACTGAAGCTTTCTTT.

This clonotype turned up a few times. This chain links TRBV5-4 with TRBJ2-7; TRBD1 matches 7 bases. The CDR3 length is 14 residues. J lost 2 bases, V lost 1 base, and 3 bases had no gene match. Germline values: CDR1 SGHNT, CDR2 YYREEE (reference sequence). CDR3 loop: CASSLRGRPYEQYF. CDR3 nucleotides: TGTGCCAGCAGCTTGAGGGGGCGGCCCTACGAGCAGTACTTC.

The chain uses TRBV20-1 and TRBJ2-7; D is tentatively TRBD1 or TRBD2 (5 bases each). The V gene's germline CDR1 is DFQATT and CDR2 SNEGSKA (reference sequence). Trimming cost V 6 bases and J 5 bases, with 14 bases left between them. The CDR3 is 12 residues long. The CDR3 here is CSASFVGDEQYF. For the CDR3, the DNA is TGCAGTGCCAGCTTTGTGGGGGACGAGCAGTACTTC.

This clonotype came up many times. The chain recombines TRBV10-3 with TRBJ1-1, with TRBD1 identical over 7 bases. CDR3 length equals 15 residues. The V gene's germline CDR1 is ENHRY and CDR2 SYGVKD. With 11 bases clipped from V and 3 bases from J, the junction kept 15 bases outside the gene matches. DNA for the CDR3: TGTGCCGCCTCCCGAGGGACAGTGGGAGACACTGAAGCTTTCTTT. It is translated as CAASRGTVGDTEAFF.

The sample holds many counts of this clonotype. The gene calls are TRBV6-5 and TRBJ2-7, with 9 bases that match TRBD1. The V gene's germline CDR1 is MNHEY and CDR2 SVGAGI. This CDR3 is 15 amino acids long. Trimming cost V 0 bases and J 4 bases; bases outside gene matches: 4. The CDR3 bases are TGTGCCAGCAGTTACTCGGCGGGACAGGGATACGAGCAGTACTTC. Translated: CASSYSAGQGYEQYF.

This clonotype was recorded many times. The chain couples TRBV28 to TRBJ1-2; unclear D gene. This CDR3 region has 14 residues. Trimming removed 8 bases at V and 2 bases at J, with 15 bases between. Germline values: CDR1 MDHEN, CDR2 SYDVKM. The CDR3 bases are TGTGCCAGCGGTCCGGGCTATGGGAACTATGGCTACACCTTC. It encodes CASGPGYGNYGYTF.

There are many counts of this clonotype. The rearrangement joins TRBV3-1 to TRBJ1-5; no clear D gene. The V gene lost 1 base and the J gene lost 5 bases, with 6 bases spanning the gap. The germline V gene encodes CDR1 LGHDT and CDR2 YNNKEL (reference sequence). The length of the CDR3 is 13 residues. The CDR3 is CASSQAEYQPQHF. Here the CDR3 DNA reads TGTGCCAGCAGCCAAGCCGAGTATCAGCCCCAGCATTTT.

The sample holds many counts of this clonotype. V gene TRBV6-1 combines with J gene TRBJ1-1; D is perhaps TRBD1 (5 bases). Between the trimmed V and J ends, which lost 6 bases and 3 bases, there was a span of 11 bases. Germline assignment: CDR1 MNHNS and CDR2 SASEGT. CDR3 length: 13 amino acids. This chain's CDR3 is CASRVWGDTEAFF. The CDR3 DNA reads TGTGCCAGCAGGGTTTGGGGGGACACTGAAGCTTTCTTT.

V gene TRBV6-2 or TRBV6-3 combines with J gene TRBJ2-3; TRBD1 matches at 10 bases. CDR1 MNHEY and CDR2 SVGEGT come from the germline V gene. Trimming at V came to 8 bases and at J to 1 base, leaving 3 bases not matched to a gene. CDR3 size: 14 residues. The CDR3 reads CASWTGGRTDTQYF. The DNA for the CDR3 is TGTGCCAGCTGGACAGGGGGTCGCACAGATACGCAGTATTTT.

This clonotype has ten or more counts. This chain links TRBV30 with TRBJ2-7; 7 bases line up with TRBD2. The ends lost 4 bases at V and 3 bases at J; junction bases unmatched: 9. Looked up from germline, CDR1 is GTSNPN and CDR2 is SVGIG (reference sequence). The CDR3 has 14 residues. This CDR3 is CAWKSPGRSYEQYF. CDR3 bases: TGTGCCTGGAAGTCCCCCGGGAGGAGCTACGAGCAGTACTTC. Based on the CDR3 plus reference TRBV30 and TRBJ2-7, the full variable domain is SQTIHQWPATLVQPVGSPLSLECTVEGTSNPNLYWYRQAAGRGLQLLFYSVGIGQISSEVPQNLSASRPQDRQFILSSKKLLLSDSGFYLCAWKSPGRSYEQYFGPGTRLTVT.